The entry below gives a single T cell receptor beta chain sequence along with its context. The antigen remains unidentified. This entry comes from a study of PD-1 blockade in classical Hodgkin lymphoma. The CDR3 runs to 14 residues. The germline V gene encodes CDR1 SGDLS and CDR2 YYNGEE. The ends lost 4 bases at V and 10 bases at J; junction bases unmatched: 10. TCRdb's copy holds only in-frame clones and misses some; the assay was immunoSEQ multiplex PCR. The table includes 90,000 or so clones, about 90% detected once. Study outcomes and limitations: Those achieving complete response showed baseline diversity like newly diagnosed patients.

Relapses following autologous stem cell transplantation were seen in all patients, with brentuximab vedotin exposure varying. This receptor was identified in a human donor with classical Hodgkin lymphoma. This sequence joins TRBV9 and TRBJ1-4; TRBD1 matches at 7 bases. The sequencing here drew on peripheral blood mononuclear cells (PBMCs), taken before the second cycle of nivolumab. CDR3 nucleotide sequence: TGTGCCAGCAGCCCGCGGACAGGCGGGGGAAAACTGTTTTTT. This codes for CASSPRTGGGKLFF.